The clone carrying this T cell receptor (beta chain) was seen just once. What it recognizes is unknown. Time point described: week 35, safety follow-up. In the vaccine, a single dose held 300 ug of the mutant IDH1 20-mer peptide, along with topical imiquimod. Administration of eight vaccinations to patients took place in weeks 1, 3, 5, 7, 11, 15, 19, 23. Donor diagnoses consisted of new WHO grade 3 or 4 IDH1-mutant, ATRX-lost astrocytomas. The data were taken from a study of a mutant IDH1 vaccine in newly diagnosed glioma. TCRdb's copy holds only in-frame clones and misses some; the assay was immunoSEQ multiplex PCR. Among 30,000 or so clones, roughly 80% were seen once, and the ten largest hold approximately 8.5%. CDR3 length equals 14 residues. J lost 6 bases, V lost 1 base, and 2 bases had no gene match. The V gene's germline CDR1 is SEHNR and CDR2 FQNEAQ (reference sequence). General observations from the study: Detectable vaccine-induced immune responses arose in 80% to 95% of patients.

The chain combines TRBV7-9 with TRBJ1-5; TRBD1 aligns across 8 bases. The clonotype was recovered from a young woman with glioma. Some clones in this sample may be carry-over from other donors' samples. The sequences come from PBMCs, collected from a glioma patient whose treatment included an IDH1 peptide vaccine. CDR3 sequence reads: CASSLGQGAQPQHF. The DNA for the CDR3 is TGTGCCAGCAGCTTAGGGCAGGGGGCTCAGCCCCAGCATTTT. Full variable domain (remainder filled in from reference TRBV7-9 and TRBJ1-5): DTGVSQNPRHKITKRGQNVTFRCDPISEHNRLYWYRQTLGQGPEFLTYFQNEAQLEKSRLLSDRFSAERPKGSFSTLEIQRTEQGDSAMYLCASSLGQGAQPQHFGDGTRLSIL.